This T cell receptor (beta chain) was captured by sequencing in a study of CD8+CD57+ T cells in acquired aplastic anemia. Study-wide background: Sorted CD4+ and CD8+ cells yielded DNA averaging around 3.2 ug.

The J segment lost 3 bases and the V segment lost 4 bases, leaving 2 bases of the junction unmatched. CDR1 and CDR2 (germline): SGHRS, YFSETQ. The CDR3 contains 14 residues. Both TCR beta VDJ combination and CDR3 sequence profiling were carried out. Genomic DNA was the template for this profiling. MiXCR, applied by TCRdb to the reads, yields one record per CDR3 protein. The data contain about 420,000 distinct CDR3 sequences, 55% to 75% of them seen just once; the ten biggest clones take up approximately 4%. Points from the study as a whole: CD8+ Simpson's diversity showed no significant patient-control difference. A set of about 28 CD8+ CDR3 sequences was shared between patients and controls, and these sequences appeared highly expressed in patients.

This clonotype was seen at least ten times. The antigen is undetermined. The chain links TRBV5-1 to TRBJ1-4, with 8 positions matching TRBD1. The sequencing sample was made of sorted CD4+, CD8+, or CD8+CD57+ T cells (not recorded which) from PBMCs. This sequence was found in a human donor in good health, serving as a control. CDR3 in amino acids: CASSGGQANEKLFF. The CDR3 DNA follows: TGCGCCAGCAGCGGGGGACAGGCTAATGAAAAACTGTTTTTT.